This note documents a single TCR beta chain sequence. The ends lost 4 bases at V and 5 bases at J; junction bases unmatched: 7. The CDR3 consists of 14 residues. Germline CDR1 is KGHSH and CDR2 is LQKENI. This entry belongs to a study of technical replicates of blood from four donors. Clones were sequenced by immunoSEQ multiplex PCR, and TCRdb holds only the in-frame ones, with some missing. The table lists around 16,000 clones, 86% of them singletons. Sequencing was carried out using PBMCs. V gene TRBV18 combines with J gene TRBJ2-7; 8 bases are shared with TRBD2. The clonotype comes from a human donor in good health. The CDR3 bases are TGTGCCAGCTCACGGGGAACGGGAGGGAACGAGCAGTACTTC. Encoded protein: CASSRGTGGNEQYF.